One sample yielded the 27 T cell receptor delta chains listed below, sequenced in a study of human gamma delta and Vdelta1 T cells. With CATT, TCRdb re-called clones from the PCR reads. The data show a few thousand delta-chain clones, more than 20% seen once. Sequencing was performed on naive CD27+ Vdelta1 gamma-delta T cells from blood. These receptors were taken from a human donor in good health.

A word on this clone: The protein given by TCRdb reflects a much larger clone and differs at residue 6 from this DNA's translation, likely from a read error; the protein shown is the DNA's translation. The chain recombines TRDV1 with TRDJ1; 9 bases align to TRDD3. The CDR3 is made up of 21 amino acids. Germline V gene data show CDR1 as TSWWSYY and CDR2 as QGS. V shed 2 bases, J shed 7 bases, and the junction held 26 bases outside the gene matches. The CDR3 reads CALGERARTYWGSPGSVKLIF. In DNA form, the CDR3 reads TGTGCTCTTGGGGAAAGGGCCCGGACTTACTGGGGGAGCCCAGGGTCGGTTAAACTCATCTTT.

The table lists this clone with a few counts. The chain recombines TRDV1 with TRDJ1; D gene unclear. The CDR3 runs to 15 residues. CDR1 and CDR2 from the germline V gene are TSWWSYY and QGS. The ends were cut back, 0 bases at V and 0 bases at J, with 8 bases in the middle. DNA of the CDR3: TGTGCTCTTGGGGAACTACACCCCTACACCGATAAACTCATCTTT. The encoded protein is CALGELHPYTDKLIF.

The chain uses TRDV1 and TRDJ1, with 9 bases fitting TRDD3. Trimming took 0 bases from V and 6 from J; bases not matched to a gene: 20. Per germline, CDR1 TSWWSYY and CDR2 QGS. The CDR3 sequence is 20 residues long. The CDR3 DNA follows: TGTGCTCTTGGGGAACTAAGAAAATCCTACGACTGGGGGACCCCCCATAAACTCATCTTT. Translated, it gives CALGELRKSYDWGTPHKLIF.

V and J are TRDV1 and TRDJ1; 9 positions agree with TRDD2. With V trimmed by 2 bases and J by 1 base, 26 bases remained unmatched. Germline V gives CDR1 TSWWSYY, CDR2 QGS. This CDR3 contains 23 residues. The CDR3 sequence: CALGELLRPSYGLGTHSTDKLIF. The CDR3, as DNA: TGTGCTCTTGGGGAATTACTCCGGCCTTCCTACGGACTGGGGACTCACAGCACCGATAAACTCATCTTT.

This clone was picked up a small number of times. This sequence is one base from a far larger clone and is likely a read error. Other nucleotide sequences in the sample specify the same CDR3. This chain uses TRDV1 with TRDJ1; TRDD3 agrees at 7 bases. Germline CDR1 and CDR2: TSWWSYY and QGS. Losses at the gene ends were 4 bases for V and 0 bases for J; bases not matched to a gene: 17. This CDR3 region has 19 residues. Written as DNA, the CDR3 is TGTGCTCTTGGGGCTTATCGTTTGGGGGACACCTGGTACACCGATAAACTCATCTTT. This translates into CALGAYRLGDTWYTDKLIF.

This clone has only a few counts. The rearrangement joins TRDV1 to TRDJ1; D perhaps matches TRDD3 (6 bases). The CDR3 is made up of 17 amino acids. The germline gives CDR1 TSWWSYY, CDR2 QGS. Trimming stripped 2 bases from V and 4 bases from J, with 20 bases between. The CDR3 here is CALGEVPSWGWGDKLIF. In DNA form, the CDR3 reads TGTGCTCTTGGGGAAGTACCGTCCTGGGGATGGGGCGATAAACTCATCTTT.

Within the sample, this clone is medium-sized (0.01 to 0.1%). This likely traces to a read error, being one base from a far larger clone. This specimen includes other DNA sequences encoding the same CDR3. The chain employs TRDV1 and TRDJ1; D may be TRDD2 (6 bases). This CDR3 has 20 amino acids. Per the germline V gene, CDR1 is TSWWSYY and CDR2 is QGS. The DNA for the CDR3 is TGCGCTCTTGGGCCCTTTAAAGGTCCCTTCCCTGGTACGTACACCGATAAACTCATCTTT. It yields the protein CALGPFKGPFPGTYTDKLIF.

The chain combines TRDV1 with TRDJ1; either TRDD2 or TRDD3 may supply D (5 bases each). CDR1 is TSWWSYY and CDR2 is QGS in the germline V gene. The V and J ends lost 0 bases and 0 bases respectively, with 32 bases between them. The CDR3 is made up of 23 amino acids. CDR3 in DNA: TGTGCTCTTGGGGAACTCCCGGAGACCTACGGTGGCGGGATTGGGTCGTACACCGATAAACTCATCTTT. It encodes CALGELPETYGGGIGSYTDKLIF.

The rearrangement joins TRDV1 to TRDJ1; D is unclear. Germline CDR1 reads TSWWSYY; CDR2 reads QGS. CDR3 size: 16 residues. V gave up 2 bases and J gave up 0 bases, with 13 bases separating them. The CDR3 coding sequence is TGTGCTCTTGGGGAATTAACTCCGGTGTACACCGATAAACTCATCTTT. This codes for CALGELTPVYTDKLIF.

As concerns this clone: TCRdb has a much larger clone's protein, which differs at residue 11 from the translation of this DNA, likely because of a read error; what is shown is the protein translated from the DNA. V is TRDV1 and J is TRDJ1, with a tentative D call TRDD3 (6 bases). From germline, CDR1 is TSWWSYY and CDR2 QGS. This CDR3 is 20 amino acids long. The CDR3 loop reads CALGAPTLKYGGRYTDKLIF. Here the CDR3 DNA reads TGCGCTCTTGGGGCCCCCACTCTCAAGTACGGGGGGAGGTACACCGATAAACTCATCTTT.

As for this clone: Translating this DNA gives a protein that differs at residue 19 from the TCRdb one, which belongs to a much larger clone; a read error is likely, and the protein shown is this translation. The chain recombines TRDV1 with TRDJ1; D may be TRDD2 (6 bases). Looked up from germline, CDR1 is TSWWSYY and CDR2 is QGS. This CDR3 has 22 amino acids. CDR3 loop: CALGELSFLVFGGVPYTDELIF. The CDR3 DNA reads TGTGCTCTTGGGGAACTATCTTTCCTAGTCTTCGGGGGGGTTCCGTACACCGATGAACTCATCTTT.

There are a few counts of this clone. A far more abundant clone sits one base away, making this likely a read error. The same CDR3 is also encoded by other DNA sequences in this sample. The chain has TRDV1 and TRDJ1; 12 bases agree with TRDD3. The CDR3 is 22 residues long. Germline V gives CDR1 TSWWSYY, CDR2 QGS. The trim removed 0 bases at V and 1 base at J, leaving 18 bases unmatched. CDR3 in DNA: TGTGCTCTTGGGGAACTGTTGCTTCGTGGATACTGGGGGATACCTTCCACCGATAAACTCATCTTT. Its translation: CALGELLLRGYWGIPSTDKLIF.

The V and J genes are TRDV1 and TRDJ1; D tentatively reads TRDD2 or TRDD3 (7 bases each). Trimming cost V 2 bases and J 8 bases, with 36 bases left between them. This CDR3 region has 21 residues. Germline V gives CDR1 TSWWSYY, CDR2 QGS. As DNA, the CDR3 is TGTGCTCTTGGGGAAGTTCCCCTTCCTCCCTACTGGGGTACTCACACGGGGAAACTCATCTTT. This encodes CALGEVPLPPYWGTHTGKLIF.

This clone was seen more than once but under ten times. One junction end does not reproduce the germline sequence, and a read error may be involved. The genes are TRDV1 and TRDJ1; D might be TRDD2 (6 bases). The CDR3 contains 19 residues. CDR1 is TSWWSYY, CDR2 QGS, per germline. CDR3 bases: TGCTCTGGGCCCTTTAAAGGTCCCTTCCCTGGTACGTACACCGATAAACTCATCTTT. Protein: CSGPFKGPFPGTYTDKLIF.

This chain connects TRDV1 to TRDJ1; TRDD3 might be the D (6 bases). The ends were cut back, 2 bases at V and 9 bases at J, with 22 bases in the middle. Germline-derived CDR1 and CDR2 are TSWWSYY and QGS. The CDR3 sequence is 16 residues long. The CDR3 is CALGEFQRWGLGELIF. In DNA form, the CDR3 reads TGTGCTCTTGGGGAATTCCAACGGTGGGGGCTTGGGGAACTCATCTTT.

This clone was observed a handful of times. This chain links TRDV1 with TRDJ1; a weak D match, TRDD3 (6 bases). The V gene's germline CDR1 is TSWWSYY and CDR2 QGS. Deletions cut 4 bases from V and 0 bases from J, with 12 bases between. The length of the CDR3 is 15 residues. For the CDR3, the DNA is TGTGCTCTTGGGGTTATGGGGGGTTACACCGATAAACTCATCTTT. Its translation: CALGVMGGYTDKLIF.

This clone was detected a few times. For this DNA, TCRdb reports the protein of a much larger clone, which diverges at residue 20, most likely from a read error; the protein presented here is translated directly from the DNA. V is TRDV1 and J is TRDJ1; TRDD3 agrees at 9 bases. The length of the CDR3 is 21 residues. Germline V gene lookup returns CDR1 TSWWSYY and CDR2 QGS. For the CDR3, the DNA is TGTGCTCTTGGGGAAAAGGCCCGGACTTACTGGGGGAGCCCAGGGTCGGTTAAACTCACCTTT. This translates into CALGEKARTYWGSPGSVKLTF.

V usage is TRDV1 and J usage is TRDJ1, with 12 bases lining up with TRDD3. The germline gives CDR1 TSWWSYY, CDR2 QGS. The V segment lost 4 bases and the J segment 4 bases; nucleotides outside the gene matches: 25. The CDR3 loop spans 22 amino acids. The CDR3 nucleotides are TGTGCTCTTGGGGTACCCCCTACTCTAATCAGCACTGGGGGATACCGAGGCGATAAACTCATCTTT. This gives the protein CALGVPPTLISTGGYRGDKLIF.

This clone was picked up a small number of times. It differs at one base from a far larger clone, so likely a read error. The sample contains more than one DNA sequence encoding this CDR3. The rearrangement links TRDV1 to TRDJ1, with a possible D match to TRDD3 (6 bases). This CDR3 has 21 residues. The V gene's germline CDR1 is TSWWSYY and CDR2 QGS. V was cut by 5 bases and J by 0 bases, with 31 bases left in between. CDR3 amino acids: CALGTGDTLRAPSKYTDKLIF. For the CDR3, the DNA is TGTGCTCTTGGGACGGGAGATACGCTTAGGGCCCCCTCAAAGTACACCGATAAACTCATCTTT.

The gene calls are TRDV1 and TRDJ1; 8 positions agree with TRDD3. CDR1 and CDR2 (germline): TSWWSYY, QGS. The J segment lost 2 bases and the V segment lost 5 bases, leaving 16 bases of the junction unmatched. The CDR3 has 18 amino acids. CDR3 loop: CALGKPEGYAMETDKLIF. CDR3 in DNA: TGTGCTCTTGGGAAGCCGGAGGGATACGCGATGGAAACCGATAAACTCATCTTT.

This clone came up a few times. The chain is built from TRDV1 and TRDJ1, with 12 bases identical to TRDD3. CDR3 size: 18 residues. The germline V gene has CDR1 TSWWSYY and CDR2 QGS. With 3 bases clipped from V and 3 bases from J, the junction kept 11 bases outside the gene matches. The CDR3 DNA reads TGTGCTCTTGGGGAGCACTACGCGTACTGGGGGATACCCGATAAACTCATCTTT. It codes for CALGEHYAYWGIPDKLIF.

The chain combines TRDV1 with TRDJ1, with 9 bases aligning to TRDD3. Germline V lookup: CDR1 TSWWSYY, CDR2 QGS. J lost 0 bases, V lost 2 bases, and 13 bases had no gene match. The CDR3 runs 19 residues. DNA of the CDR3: TGTGCTCTTGGGGAATTGTCCCCGTACTGGGGGAGGTACACCGATAAACTCATCTTT. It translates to CALGELSPYWGRYTDKLIF.

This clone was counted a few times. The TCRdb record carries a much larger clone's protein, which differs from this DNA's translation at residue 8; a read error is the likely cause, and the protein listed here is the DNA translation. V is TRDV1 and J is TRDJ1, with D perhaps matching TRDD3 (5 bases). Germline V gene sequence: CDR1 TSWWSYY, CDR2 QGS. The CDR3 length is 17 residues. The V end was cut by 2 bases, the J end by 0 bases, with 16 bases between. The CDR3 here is CALGEIHLKGDTDKLIF. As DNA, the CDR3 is TGTGCTCTTGGGGAAATACACCTGAAGGGGGACACCGATAAACTCATCTTT.

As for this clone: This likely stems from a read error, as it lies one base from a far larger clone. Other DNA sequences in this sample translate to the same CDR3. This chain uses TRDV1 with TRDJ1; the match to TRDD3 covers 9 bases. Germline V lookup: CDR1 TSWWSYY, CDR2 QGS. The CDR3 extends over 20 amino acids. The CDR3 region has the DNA TGTGCGCTTGGGGCCCCCACTCTCAAGTACTGGGGGAGGTACACCGATAAACTCATCTTT. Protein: CALGAPTLKYWGRYTDKLIF.

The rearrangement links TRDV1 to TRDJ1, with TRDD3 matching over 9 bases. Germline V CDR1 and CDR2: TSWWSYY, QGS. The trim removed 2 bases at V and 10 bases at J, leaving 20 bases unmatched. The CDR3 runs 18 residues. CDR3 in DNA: TGTGCTCTTGGGGAAGTTGGGATTCCTAGTCCTGGGGGATCGGGACTCATCTTT. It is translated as CALGEVGIPSPGGSGLIF.

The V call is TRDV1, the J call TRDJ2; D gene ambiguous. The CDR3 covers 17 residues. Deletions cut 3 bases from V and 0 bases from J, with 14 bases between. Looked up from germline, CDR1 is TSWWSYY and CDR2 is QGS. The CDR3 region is CALGEFHTDTLTAQLFF. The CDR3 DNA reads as TGTGCTCTTGGGGAGTTCCACACCGATACTTTGACAGCACAACTCTTCTTT.

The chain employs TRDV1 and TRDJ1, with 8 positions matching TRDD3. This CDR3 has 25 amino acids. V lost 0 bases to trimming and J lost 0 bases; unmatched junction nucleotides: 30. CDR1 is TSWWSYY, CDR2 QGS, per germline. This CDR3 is CALGELLWGIQSALHRGIYTDKLIF. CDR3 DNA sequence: TGTGCTCTTGGGGAACTCCTGTGGGGGATCCAGAGCGCCTTACACCGGGGAATTTACACCGATAAACTCATCTTT.